The T cell receptor (beta chain) under discussion was sequenced for a study of blood T cell repertoires in COVID-19. As for the study in general: T cells, B-cell-depleted T cells, or PBMCs supplied cDNA or gDNA.

Germline CDR1 is ENHRY and CDR2 is SYGVKD. V lost 3 bases, J lost 0 bases, and 21 bases lay in between. The CDR3 contains 19 residues. TCRdb's copy holds only in-frame clones and misses some; the assay was immunoSEQ multiplex PCR. The sample records roughly 430,000 clones, approximately 91% being singletons. This TCR was sampled from a woman in her 40s with acute COVID-19. The chain recombines TRBV10-3 with TRBJ1-3; D gene uncertain. The sequenced sample was PBMCs or T cells enriched from blood (not recorded which). The CDR3, as DNA: TGTGCCATCAGTGAACCGCGGACGGGAGGTGGGCTCTCTGGAAACACCATATATTTT. Translating gives CAISEPRTGGGLSGNTIYF.